A selection of T cell receptor beta chains follows, all from one sample in a study of blood T cells in healthy people across ages. Via MiXCR, TCRdb re-called the 5' RACE reads, giving one row per CDR3 protein. The sample includes hundreds of thousands of distinct CDR3 sequences, approximately 50% of them seen just once. The material sequenced was blood. The receptor source for this set is a man between 60 and 75 years old in good health. The CDR3 runs from the conserved cysteine through the conserved F or W. The D gene is left open where the match is weak. Clone size is not always given. Where it is, it says once, few, many or a class for expanded clones.

TRBD1,TRBV18,TRBJ1-2,-,TGTGCCAGCTCACCCATCCGGGACAGTCACTATGGCTACACCTTC,CASSPIRDSHYGYTF
-,TRBV2,TRBJ2-7,-,TGTGCCAGCGCCAAGCGGCCTCACGAGCAGTACTTC,CASAKRPHEQYF
TRBD2,TRBV3-1,TRBJ2-6,few,TGTGCCAGCAGCCAAGCCCTCGGGCGGGGGGTCTCTGGGGCCAACGTCCTGACTTTC,CASSQALGRGVSGANVLTF
TRBD2,TRBV12-3/TRBV12-4,TRBJ2-1,-,TGTGCCAGCAGACCTAGCGGGGGTGTTGGAGAGCAGTTCTTC,CASRPSGGVGEQFF
-,TRBV19,TRBJ1-1,-,TGTGCCAGTAGACAGGAATCCATGAACACTGAAGCTTTCTTT,CASRQESMNTEAFF
TRBD1,TRBV6-6,TRBJ1-5,-,TGTGCCAGCAGAGGCCGGGACAGGGACAATCAGCCCCAGCATTTT,CASRGRDRDNQPQHF
-,TRBV4-2,TRBJ1-6,-,TGTGCCAGCAGCCACGACAGGCTCCCTAATTCACCCCTCCACTTT,CASSHDRLPNSPLHF
-,TRBV6-1,TRBJ2-3,few,TGTGCCAGCAGCGCTACCTCTTGGGAGGTTACGCAGTATTTT,CASSATSWEVTQYF
-,TRBV15,TRBJ2-3,-,TGTGCCACCGACCCCCGCGGAGGACCCACAGATACGCAGTATTTT,CATDPRGGPTDTQYF
-,TRBV6-1,TRBJ2-3,once,TGTGCCAGCAACACAGATACGCAGTATTTT,CASNTDTQYF
-,TRBV7-9,TRBJ2-5,-,TGTGCCAGCAGCTTCCTATCCACTCCCGAGACCCAGTACTTC,CASSFLSTPETQYF
TRBD1,TRBV6-5,TRBJ1-6,few,TGTGCCAGCAGTCGCACCGGGACAGCTAATTCACCCCTCCACTTT,CASSRTGTANSPLHF
TRBD2,TRBV11-2,TRBJ2-5,few,TGTGCCAGCAGCCTTGGGACTAGCGGGGGGTGGGAGACCCAGTACTTC,CASSLGTSGGWETQYF
-,TRBV2,TRBJ1-2,-,TGTGCCAGCGAAGGCGCTAACTATGGCTACACCTTC,CASEGANYGYTF
-,TRBV7-2,TRBJ2-5,-,TGTGCCAGCAGCTTACAACTACAAGAGACCCAGAACTTC,CASSLQLQETQNF
TRBD2,TRBV5-1,TRBJ2-1,-,TGCGCCAGCAGCGCCTCCGGGACTAGCGGGGGAGTCAATGAGCAGTTCTTC,CASSASGTSGGVNEQFF
TRBD2,TRBV2,TRBJ2-3,-,TGTGCCAGCAGAGGAGCCCTAGCGGGGAAGGATACGCAGTATTTT,CASRGALAGKDTQYF
TRBD2,TRBV6-6,TRBJ2-1,-,TGTGCCAGCAGTGCTAGCGGGGGGGCCAGGAATGAGCAGTTCTTC,CASSASGGARNEQFF
-,TRBV12-3/TRBV12-4,TRBJ2-3,many,TGTGCCAGCAGTTTTAGAGTGGGAGCAGATACGCAGTATTTT,CASSFRVGADTQYF
TRBD2,TRBV6-1,TRBJ2-7,-,TGTGCCAGCAGTGAAATAGCGGGGGTCTCCTACGAGCAGTACTTC,CASSEIAGVSYEQYF
TRBD1,TRBV7-8,TRBJ1-2,once,TGTGCCAGCAGCTCGGGACAGTATGGCTACACCTTC,CASSSGQYGYTF
TRBD1,TRBV6-6,TRBJ1-1,-,TGTGCCAGCACCTACGGCTCGACAGGGGGCAACACTGAAGCTTTCTTT,CASTYGSTGGNTEAFF
-,TRBV5-1,TRBJ1-1,-,TGCGCCAGCAGCGTGTATACAGGGTCCACTGAAGCTTTCTTT,CASSVYTGSTEAFF
-,TRBV3-1,TRBJ1-5,-,TGTGCCAGCAGCCTCTCCGCAGGAGTTGGAGAGAATCAGCCCCAGCATTTT,CASSLSAGVGENQPQHF
-,TRBV10-2,TRBJ2-7,once,TGCGCCAGCAGTGATGACAGTGTTTCCTACGAGCAGTACTTC,CASSDDSVSYEQYF
-,TRBV25-1,TRBJ1-1,-,TGTGCCAGCAGTCCCACCGGGGGGGGGACAACTGAAGCTTTCTTT,CASSPTGGGTTEAFF
-,TRBV5-1,TRBJ2-7,-,TGCGCCAGCAGCTTAGCTGTAGCTAGCTCCTACGAGCAGTACTTC,CASSLAVASSYEQYF
-,TRBV10-3,TRBJ2-7,-,TGTGCCATCAGCGGTCGGGCGGGGTCCTACGAGCAGTACTTC,CAISGRAGSYEQYF
TRBD1,TRBV2,TRBJ1-6,-,TGTGCCAGCAGTGAAGCGCCGTCCGGACAGGGGGGTTCACCCCTCCACTTT,CASSEAPSGQGGSPLHF
TRBD2,TRBV3-1,TRBJ2-5,few,TGTGCCAGCAGCCAACAGACGACTAGCGGGGGGATCCAAGAGACCCAGTACTTC,CASSQQTTSGGIQETQYF
-,TRBV12-3/TRBV12-4,TRBJ2-5,-,TGTGCCAGCAGCCTCGACAGGGAGGTATGGGAGACCCAGTACTTC,CASSLDREVWETQYF
TRBD1,TRBV29-1,TRBJ2-5,many,TGCAGCGTCCGGACAGGGGAAGAGACCCAGTACTTC,CSVRTGEETQYF
TRBD1,TRBV20-1,TRBJ2-1,-,TGCAGTGCTAGACCAGAGGACAGGGCGTACAATGAGCAGTTCTTC,CSARPEDRAYNEQFF
-,TRBV11-2,TRBJ2-3,-,TGTGCCAGCAGCCCAGGTGGGGGTAGCGCAGATACGCAGTATTTT,CASSPGGGSADTQYF
-,TRBV20-1,TRBJ2-6,-,TGCAGTGCTTCTTCGGACGGGGCCAACGTCCTGACTTTC,CSASSDGANVLTF
TRBD2,TRBV5-1,TRBJ2-2,-,TGCGCCAGCAGCTTGGGAGCGGGGGAAACCGGGGAGCTGTTTTTT,CASSLGAGETGELFF
-,TRBV9,TRBJ1-2,-,TGTGCCAGCAGCGTCTCCGGGACCCAGTTAGTCTATGGCTACACCTTC,CASSVSGTQLVYGYTF